These 10 T cell receptor beta chains share one sample of origin, sequenced in a study of Tregs in tolerant kidney transplant recipients. Generated by immunoSEQ multiplex PCR, the TCRdb table keeps only in-frame clones and is missing some. Here the sample spans around 230,000 clones, roughly 84% being singletons. The source material was CD4+ T cells from blood. The receptors were gathered from a human donor in good health.

The chain couples TRBV30 to TRBJ1-5, with a tentative D call TRBD1 (5 bases). Trimming took off 4 bases at V and 4 bases at J, with 11 bases between the two ends. Germline lookup yields CDR1 GTSNPN and CDR2 SVGIG (reference sequence). This CDR3 is 13 amino acids long. Written as DNA, the CDR3 is TGTGCCTGGACCCCCGGGGGTAATCAGCCCCAGCATTTT. This encodes CAWTPGGNQPQHF.

The chain combines TRBV28 with TRBJ1-5; TRBD1 aligns across 7 bases. Germline V gene lookup returns CDR1 MDHEN and CDR2 SYDVKM. The CDR3 extends over 15 amino acids. V shed 5 bases and J 0 bases; nucleotides not matched to a gene: 4. The CDR3 spells CASSRTGYSNQPQHF. The CDR3 DNA reads as TGTGCCAGCAGTCGGACAGGTTATAGCAATCAGCCCCAGCATTTT.

The rearrangement joins TRBV15 to TRBJ1-4; TRBD1 aligns across 12 bases. Trimming at V came to 0 bases and at J to 10 bases, leaving 3 bases not matched to a gene. Germline V gene lookup returns CDR1 LNHNV and CDR2 YYDKDF (reference sequence). The CDR3 is made up of 15 amino acids. The CDR3 DNA reads TGTGCCACCAGCAGAGACGGGACAGGGGGCGGAAAACTGTTTTTT. Translated: CATSRDGTGGGKLFF.

This rearrangement joins TRBV7-3 to TRBJ1-6, with D perhaps TRBD1 (6 bases). Trimming removed 8 bases at V and 8 bases at J, with 16 bases between. Germline V gives CDR1 SGHTA, CDR2 FQGTGA. The CDR3 spans 14 residues. In DNA form, the CDR3 reads TGTGCCAGCGCTACAGGGTCTCAGGATTCACCCCTCCACTTT. This translates into CASATGSQDSPLHF. Full variable domain (missing parts from reference TRBV7-3 and TRBJ1-6): GAGVSQTPSNKVTEKGKYVELRCDPISGHTALYWYRQSLGQGPEFLIYFQGTGAADDSGLPNDRFFAVRPEGSVSTLKIQRTERGDSAVYLCASATGSQDSPLHFGNGTRLTVT.

This chain links TRBV7-2 with TRBJ1-2; possibly TRBD1 for D (6 bases). The length of the CDR3 is 15 residues. Germline values: CDR1 SGHTA, CDR2 FQGNSA. Trimming shortened V by 5 bases and J by 7 bases, and 20 bases separated the two germline ends. CDR3 protein: CASSPTGTPSSGYTF. CDR3 in DNA: TGTGCCAGCAGCCCGACCGGGACACCTTCCTCTGGCTACACCTTC.

The rearrangement joins TRBV4-1 to TRBJ2-5; 7 bases are a match to TRBD2. Judging by the DNA end, TRBJ2-7 fits better; the J call may be wrong. Looked up from germline, CDR1 is MGHRA and CDR2 is YSYEKL. CDR3 length: 16 residues. The CDR3 region is CASSKIIAGDPYEQYF. The CDR3 DNA follows: TGCGCCAGCAGCAAAATCATCGCGGGGGACCCCTACGAGCAGTACTTC.

The V call is TRBV7-2, the J call TRBJ1-2; no clear D gene. The V and J ends lost 2 bases and 6 bases respectively, with 10 bases between them. The CDR3 runs to 13 residues. The germline V gene encodes CDR1 SGHTA and CDR2 FQGNSA. The CDR3: CASSLKGNNGYTF. DNA of the CDR3: TGTGCCAGCAGCTTAAAAGGGAATAATGGCTACACCTTC.

The count of this clone is one. V usage is TRBV5-1 and J usage is TRBJ2-3; the D is unclear. Germline V lookup: CDR1 SGHRS, CDR2 YFSETQ. The CDR3 is 13 residues long. V lost 3 bases to trimming and J lost 2 bases, with 7 bases between them. The CDR3 DNA sequence: TGCGCCAGCAGCTCCTCCGCCACAGATACGCAGTATTTT. As protein: CASSSSATDTQYF.

The chain uses TRBV19 and TRBJ1-1, with D possibly being TRBD1 (6 bases). Germline loops: CDR1 LNHDA, CDR2 SQIVND (reference sequence). The CDR3 has 15 amino acids. Trimming took 5 bases from V and 3 from J, leaving 16 bases between them. CDR3 amino acids: CASSPQGRRDTEAFF. The DNA of the CDR3 is TGTGCCAGTAGTCCCCAGGGGAGAAGGGACACTGAAGCTTTCTTT. Full variable domain (rest looked up from reference TRBV19 and TRBJ1-1): DGGITQSPKYLFRKEGQNVTLSCEQNLNHDAMYWYRQDPGQGLRLIYYSQIVNDFQKGDIAEGYSVSREKKESFPLTVTSAQKNPTAFYLCASSPQGRRDTEAFFGQGTRLTVV.

The chain couples TRBV5-6 to TRBJ1-1; 7 nucleotides agree with TRBD1. This CDR3 is built from 14 residues. Germline lookup yields CDR1 SGHDT and CDR2 YYEEEE. V shed 4 bases and J 6 bases; nucleotides not matched to a gene: 9. Written as DNA, the CDR3 is TGTGCCAGCAGCCTCGATGACAGGGTATCTGAAGCTTTCTTT. Protein: CASSLDDRVSEAFF.